These 5 T cell receptor beta chains share one sample of origin, sequenced in a study of blood T cell repertoires in COVID-19. Using immunoSEQ multiplex PCR, the repertoire was profiled, and TCRdb retains in-frame clones only, with some absent. The sample records a few hundred thousand clones, more than 85% being singletons. The sample taken for sequencing was PBMCs or T cells enriched from blood (not recorded which). These receptors were obtained from a woman aged 25 to 39 who had recovered from COVID-19.

The V and J genes are TRBV18 and TRBJ1-1; 9 positions match TRBD1. With 3 bases clipped from V and 0 bases from J, the junction kept 5 bases outside the gene matches. Germline CDR1 and CDR2: KGHSH and LQKENI. The CDR3 is 16 residues long. The CDR3 loop is CASSPFGTGMNTEAFF. In DNA, the CDR3 is TGTGCCAGCTCACCGTTTGGGACAGGGATGAACACTGAAGCTTTCTTT.

V is TRBV19 and J is TRBJ1-1, with a possible D match to TRBD1 (5 bases). V lost 7 bases to trimming and J lost 7 bases, with 16 bases between them. This CDR3 has 13 amino acids. Germline V gene sequence: CDR1 LNHDA, CDR2 SQIVND (reference sequence). The chain's CDR3 is CASTHRSGIEAFF. Here the CDR3 DNA reads TGTGCCAGTACCCACAGGTCAGGGATTGAAGCTTTCTTT.

This chain uses TRBV18 with TRBJ2-7; 11 nucleotides match TRBD2. CDR3 size: 13 residues. Germline loops: CDR1 KGHSH, CDR2 LQKENI. J was trimmed by 7 bases and V by 1 base; bases with no gene match: 0. The CDR3 DNA reads TGTGCCAGCTCACCACGACTAGCGGGAGAGCAGTACTTC. Amino acids: CASSPRLAGEQYF.

The chain uses TRBV5-4 and TRBJ1-2, with a weak D call TRBD1 (5 bases). Trimming removed 4 bases from V and 7 bases from J, with 20 bases in between. CDR1 is SGHNT, CDR2 YYREEE, per germline (reference sequence). The CDR3 covers 15 residues. The CDR3 coding sequence is TGTGCCAGCAGCCAAACTGGGCAGGGCCGAGGTGGCTACACCTTC. It encodes CASSQTGQGRGGYTF.

This chain links TRBV10-3 with TRBJ2-7, with TRBD2 as a possible D gene (5 bases). The CDR3 has 15 amino acids. Germline CDR1 is ENHRY and CDR2 is SYGVKD. V lost 6 bases and J lost 5, with 20 bases in between. In DNA form, the CDR3 reads TGTGCCATCAGAATGGGTGGGGTGAGCGGCGACGAGCAGTACTTC. Residues: CAIRMGGVSGDEQYF.